The 8 T cell receptor beta chains below all came from one sample that was sequenced in a study of shared clonotypes between healthy human individuals. Clones were sequenced by immunoSEQ multiplex PCR, and TCRdb holds only the in-frame ones, with some missing. Found here are 850,000 to 1,200,000 clones, around 76% of them singletons; the top ten hold roughly 1.4%. Sequencing was performed on memory CD4+ T cells sorted from blood. The subset is: CD45RA-negative fraction. Source of these receptors: a man aged 18 to 30 in good health.

The V gene is TRBV28, the J gene TRBJ2-5; no clear D. This CDR3 is 13 amino acids long. V dropped 5 bases and J dropped 4 bases, with 11 bases sitting between them. Per germline, CDR1 MDHEN and CDR2 SYDVKM. CDR3 nucleotides: TGTGCCAGCAGTGAGCCGGGTCGAGAGACCCAGTACTTC. Amino acids: CASSEPGRETQYF.

This chain connects TRBV5-8 to TRBJ1-3; D may be TRBD1 (6 bases). Trimming stripped 4 bases from V and 2 bases from J, with 16 bases between. Germline V gives CDR1 SGHTS, CDR2 YDEGEE. This CDR3 comprises 16 residues. Here the CDR3 DNA reads TGTGCCAGCAGCCCACAGGGAATGGGGACTGGAAACACCATATATTTT. It is translated as CASSPQGMGTGNTIYF.

With respect to this clone: Other DNA sequences from this sample encode an identical CDR3 as well. The chain joins TRBV9 to TRBJ2-1, with 11 bases identical to TRBD2. Germline V gene sequence: CDR1 SGDLS, CDR2 YYNGEE. The CDR3 runs 16 residues. The J segment lost 6 bases and the V segment lost 2 bases, leaving 7 bases of the junction unmatched. CDR3 in DNA: TGTGCCAGCAGCGTTGTAGGACTAGCGGGCGGCAATGAGCAGTTCTTC. This sequence encodes CASSVVGLAGGNEQFF.

This rearrangement joins TRBV27 to TRBJ1-2; D is uncertain. The germline V gene has CDR1 MNHEY and CDR2 SMNVEV (reference sequence). With 5 bases removed from V and 4 bases from J, the gap between germline ends came to 8 bases. This CDR3 has 12 residues. The CDR3 spells CASSPAGYGYTF. DNA for the CDR3: TGTGCCAGCAGTCCGGCAGGCTATGGCTACACCTTC.

This clone was seen a single time. The chain carries TRBV5-6 and TRBJ2-7; the D is unclear. The CDR3 spans 13 residues. Per the germline V gene, CDR1 is SGHDT and CDR2 is YYEEEE. The germline V and J ends were trimmed by 6 bases and 3 bases, with 13 bases remaining between them. CDR3 sequence (DNA): TGTGCCAGCAAGCCGCGAGGCCTCTACGAGCAGTACTTC. Protein sequence: CASKPRGLYEQYF.

The chain couples TRBV2 to TRBJ2-5, with a weak D call TRBD2 (5 bases). With 8 bases removed from V and 1 base from J, the gap between germline ends came to 14 bases. The CDR3 spans 14 residues. The germline V gene has CDR1 SNHLY and CDR2 FYNNEI. CDR3 nucleotide sequence: TGTGCCAGCCGGGAATCTAGCAGCCAAGAGACCCAGTACTTC. It encodes CASRESSSQETQYF.

The V gene is TRBV30, the J gene TRBJ1-6; tentative D call: TRBD1 (6 bases). Germline lookup yields CDR1 GTSNPN and CDR2 SVGIG (reference sequence). Trimming took off 1 base at V and 9 bases at J, with 10 bases between the two ends. The CDR3 contains 13 residues. CDR3 region: CAWSEQGASPLHF. The CDR3 DNA follows: TGTGCCTGGAGTGAACAGGGAGCTTCACCCCTCCACTTT.

The chain uses TRBV4-1 and TRBJ1-1; D might be TRBD1 (6 bases). CDR1 and CDR2 from the germline V gene are MGHRA and YSYEKL. V dropped 2 bases and J dropped 5 bases, with 15 bases sitting between them. CDR3 length equals 15 residues. This CDR3 reads CASSQTGQPGTEAFF. In DNA form, the CDR3 reads TGCGCCAGCAGCCAAACGGGACAACCGGGGACTGAAGCTTTCTTT.